A selection of T cell receptor beta chains follows, all from one sample in a study of shared clonotypes between healthy human individuals. The table came from immunoSEQ multiplex PCR; TCRdb's copy has only in-frame clones and leaves some out. The sample lists more than 150,000 clones, 90% to 95% occurring once. Sequencing was done on a sample of naive CD4+ T cells sorted from blood. The source is a woman in her 30s in good health. Both conserved end residues are part of each CDR3. A D gene is named only where the DNA matches it firmly. Not every row has a clone size; where given, it reads once, few, many or a size class.

TGTGCCAGCAGCTTGGGGTACTCGGCGGGAGGCCACCAATACGAGCAGTACTTC	CASSLGYSAGGHQYEQYF	TRBD2	-	TRBV11-2	TRBJ2-7
TGTGCCAGCAGACTCAGGGGGAACACTGAAGCTTTCTTT	CASRLRGNTEAFF	-	-	TRBV28	TRBJ1-1
TGTGCCAGCAGTTCGGACAGATCCATGAACACTGAAGCTTTCTTT	CASSSDRSMNTEAFF	-	-	TRBV27	TRBJ1-1
TGTGCCAGCAGCCCAGGACAGCAGCCCCAGCATTTT	CASSPGQQPQHF	-	-	TRBV7-9	TRBJ1-5
TGTGCCAGCAGCCCCGGGCGGCAATCGAGCTTGGAGACCCAGTACTTC	CASSPGRQSSLETQYF	-	-	TRBV11-3	TRBJ2-5
TGTGCCAGCAGTTATAGCTCTATCTACTACGAGCAGTACTTC	CASSYSSIYYEQYF	-	-	TRBV27	TRBJ2-7
TGTGCCAGTGGGACAAACCCCTACGAGCAGTACTTC	CASGTNPYEQYF	-	-	TRBV2	TRBJ2-7
TGTGCCAGCAGCCTACAGGGGGCTCCCTACGAGCAGTACTTC	CASSLQGAPYEQYF	TRBD1	-	TRBV7-9	TRBJ2-7
TGTGCCAGCAGTAGGGGACTGAACCTCGAGCAGTACTTC	CASSRGLNLEQYF	-	-	TRBV6-1	TRBJ2-7
TGTGCCAGCAGCCAAGATCTAAGGGGAGGGAGGGCCAATGAGCAGTTCTTC	CASSQDLRGGRANEQFF	TRBD2	-	TRBV14	TRBJ2-1
TGTGCCAGCAGCTTCCCGGGGGGGGAGGATACGCAGTATTTT	CASSFPGGEDTQYF	TRBD2	-	TRBV7-6	TRBJ2-3
TGCGCCAGCAGGGCCGGGCTCCCGATAAACACCATATATTTT	CASRAGLPINTIYF	-	-	TRBV10-2	TRBJ1-3
TGTGCCAGCAGCCCGAGACTAGCGGGGGCCTACGAGCAGTACTTC	CASSPRLAGAYEQYF	TRBD2	-	TRBV5-4	TRBJ2-7
TGCAGCGCCGGACAGGGGTTGGGCCAGCCCCAGCATTTT	CSAGQGLGQPQHF	TRBD1	-	TRBV29-1	TRBJ1-5
TGTGCCAGCAGCTTAGGAAACACCATATATTTT	CASSLGNTIYF	-	-	TRBV7-8	TRBJ1-3
TGCGCCAGCTCTAAGGGGGCACCCAATCAGCCCCAGCATTTT	CASSKGAPNQPQHF	TRBD1	-	TRBV10-2	TRBJ1-5
TGCGCCAGCAGTCAATATAAGGTCTACGAGCAGTACTTC	CASSQYKVYEQYF	-	once	TRBV23-1	TRBJ2-7
TGCGCCAGCAGCGGATCAGGACAGGCGGGGGAGCTGTTTTTT	CASSGSGQAGELFF	TRBD1	-	TRBV5-1	TRBJ2-2
TGTGCCAGCAGACTGGCAGGGGCGAACCAATACGAGCAGTACTTC	CASRLAGANQYEQYF	-	-	TRBV28	TRBJ2-7
TGTGCGAGCTCCAAGGACAGGGATACCTACGAGCAGTACTTC	CASSKDRDTYEQYF	TRBD1	-	TRBV19	TRBJ2-7
TGTGCCAGCAGTTTACAGGGGTACGAGCAGTACTTC	CASSLQGYEQYF	TRBD1	few	TRBV6-6	TRBJ2-7
TGTGCCAGCAATATGCGAGGGGTTAACAATCAGCCCCAGCATTTT	CASNMRGVNNQPQHF	-	-	TRBV28	TRBJ1-5
TGTGCCAGCAGCTCATGGTATGGCGGGAGGAACAATGAGCAGTTCTTC	CASSSWYGGRNNEQFF	TRBD2	-	TRBV5-6	TRBJ2-1
TGTGCCAGCTCACCGAAGTTGGTGGTAAAAGAGACCCAGTACTTC	CASSPKLVVKETQYF	-	-	TRBV18	TRBJ2-5
TGTGCCAGCTTTTTTCAGGGGGTATACACTGAAGCTTTCTTT	CASFFQGVYTEAFF	TRBD1	-	TRBV2	TRBJ1-1
TGCAGCATGACAGGGAACTCCTACGAGCAGTACTTC	CSMTGNSYEQYF	TRBD1	-	TRBV29-1	TRBJ2-7
TGTGCCAGCAGGACGCTATTAGCTGTCAACGAGCAGTACTTC	CASRTLLAVNEQYF	-	-	TRBV2	TRBJ2-7
TGCGCCAGCAGCTTGTTTCCCACACAAGGACAGATTGCCTACGAGCAGTACTTC	CASSLFPTQGQIAYEQYF	-	-	TRBV5-1	TRBJ2-7
TGTGCCAGTGGGACGGGCAATTCACCCCTCCACTTT	CASGTGNSPLHF	-	-	TRBV27	TRBJ1-6
TGTGCCAGCAGCCGCGGGGGCAGATTACGCGAGCAGTACTTC	CASSRGGRLREQYF	-	few	TRBV7-9	TRBJ2-7
TGTGCCAGCAGTTTTGAACTAGCGGGCAACTCCTACGAGCAGTACTTC	CASSFELAGNSYEQYF	TRBD2	-	TRBV28	TRBJ2-7
TGTGCCAGCAGCTCGAGCGGGCTCAGTAGCTCCTACAATGAGCAGTTCTTC	CASSSSGLSSSYNEQFF	-	-	TRBV7-3	TRBJ2-1
TGTGCCAGCAGGACCCGGCTAGCGGGAGTAGGGAATGAGCAGTTCTTC	CASRTRLAGVGNEQFF	TRBD2	-	TRBV7-8	TRBJ2-1
TGTGCCAGCAGTCGGCGGACAGGGGGCCCGCGGTCACCCCTCCACTTT	CASSRRTGGPRSPLHF	TRBD1	once	TRBV28	TRBJ1-6
TGCGCCAGCAGCTTTACGGGACAAGTTTACCAAGAGACCCAGTACTTC	CASSFTGQVYQETQYF	-	-	TRBV5-1	TRBJ2-5
TGTGCCAGCAGTGAAGGCGGGTCCAATAATGAAAAACTGTTTTTT	CASSEGGSNNEKLFF	-	-	TRBV2	TRBJ1-4
TGTGCCAGTAGTCCGAGGGGCACCGGGGCCAACGTCCTGACTTTC	CASSPRGTGANVLTF	-	-	TRBV19	TRBJ2-6
TGTGCCAGCAATGCGGGAGGAGGTTATGAGCAGTTCTTC	CASNAGGGYEQFF	TRBD2	-	TRBV27	TRBJ2-1
TGTGCCAGCAGCCGTGCGGTAAATAATGAAAAACTGTTTTTT	CASSRAVNNEKLFF	-	-	TRBV11-2	TRBJ1-4
TGTGCCAGTAGATTAGGCAAAGGACAGGGTCCAGATGAGCAGTTCTTC	CASRLGKGQGPDEQFF	TRBD1	-	TRBV19	TRBJ2-1
TGTGCCAGCAAGTCCGGGACTAGCGGGTCCGAGCAGTACTTC	CASKSGTSGSEQYF	TRBD2	-	TRBV6-1	TRBJ2-7
TGTGCCAGCAGTTTAGGACAGACAACCGGGGAGCTGTTTTTT	CASSLGQTTGELFF	-	-	TRBV28	TRBJ2-2
TGTGCCAGCAGTTTCCAGGACTCCTACGAGCAGTACTTC	CASSFQDSYEQYF	-	-	TRBV27	TRBJ2-7
TGTGCCAGCAGCCCTAATACCCTCTACGAGCAGTACTTC	CASSPNTLYEQYF	-	-	TRBV21-1	TRBJ2-7
TGTGCCAGCAGCAATATGGACAGGTACTCCTACGAGCAGTACTTC	CASSNMDRYSYEQYF	TRBD1	-	TRBV5-4	TRBJ2-7
TGTGCCTGGATATCCCAGGGCGACGAAAAACTGTTTTTT	CAWISQGDEKLFF	-	-	TRBV30	TRBJ1-4
TGTGCCTGGAGTCGAGACAGGCTCTTGGATGGCTACACCTTC	CAWSRDRLLDGYTF	-	-	TRBV30	TRBJ1-2
TGCGCCAGCAGCCCAGGGAGGAGCTCCTACGAGCAGTACTTC	CASSPGRSSYEQYF	-	-	TRBV5-1	TRBJ2-7
TGCAGCGCATTACTAGCGGAGGCCGCGGATACGCAGTATTTT	CSALLAEAADTQYF	TRBD2	-	TRBV29-1	TRBJ2-3
TGTGCCAGTACTCCACAGGGAGGGGGGGTGTCTAGCAATCAGCCCCAGCATTTT	CASTPQGGGVSSNQPQHF	-	-	TRBV19	TRBJ1-5
TGTGCCAGCAGTTCCGGACAGACCTACGAGCAGTACTTC	CASSSGQTYEQYF	-	-	TRBV28	TRBJ2-7
TGTGCCAGCAGTTCTCCGGGGACCGCCTACGAGCAGTACTTC	CASSSPGTAYEQYF	-	-	TRBV27	TRBJ2-7
TGTGCCAGTATCATGACAGGGGGAGGATTTCGGGGCTACACCTTC	CASIMTGGGFRGYTF	TRBD1	-	TRBV19	TRBJ1-2
TGTGCCAGCAGCTTAGATATAGCGAACCCGAACACCGGGGAGCTGTTTTTT	CASSLDIANPNTGELFF	-	-	TRBV11-2	TRBJ2-2
TGCGCCAGCAAGGGACTCACACAGATCTACGAGCAGTACTTC	CASKGLTQIYEQYF	-	-	TRBV10-2	TRBJ2-7
TGTGCCTGGGGAACAGGGGGCGCTCAGTACTTC	CAWGTGGAQYF	TRBD1	-	TRBV30	TRBJ2-5